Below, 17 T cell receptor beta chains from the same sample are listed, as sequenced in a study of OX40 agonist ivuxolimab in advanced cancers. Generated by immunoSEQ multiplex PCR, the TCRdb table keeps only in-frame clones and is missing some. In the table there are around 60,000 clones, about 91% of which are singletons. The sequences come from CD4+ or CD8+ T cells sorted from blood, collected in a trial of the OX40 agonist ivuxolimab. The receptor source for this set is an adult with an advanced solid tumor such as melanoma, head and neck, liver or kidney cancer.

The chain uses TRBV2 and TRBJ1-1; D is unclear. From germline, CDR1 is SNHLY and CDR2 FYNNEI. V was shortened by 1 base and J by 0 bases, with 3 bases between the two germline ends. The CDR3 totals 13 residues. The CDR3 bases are TGTGCCAGCAGTGAAGAAGTGAACACTGAAGCTTTCTTT. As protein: CASSEEVNTEAFF.

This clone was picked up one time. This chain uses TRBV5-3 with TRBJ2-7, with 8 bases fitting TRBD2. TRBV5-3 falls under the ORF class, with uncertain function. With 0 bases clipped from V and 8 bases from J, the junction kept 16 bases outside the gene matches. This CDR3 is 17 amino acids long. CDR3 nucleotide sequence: TGTGCCAGAAGCTTGGTCCTAACCCGGGAGGGCGTGTACAAGCAGTACTTC. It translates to CARSLVLTREGVYKQYF.

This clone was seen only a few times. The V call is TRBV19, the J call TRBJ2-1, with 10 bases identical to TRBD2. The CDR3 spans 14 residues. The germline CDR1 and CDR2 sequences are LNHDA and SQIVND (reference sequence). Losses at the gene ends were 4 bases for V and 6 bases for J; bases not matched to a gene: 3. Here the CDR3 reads CASSTSGSGNEQFF. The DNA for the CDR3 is TGTGCCAGTAGTACTAGCGGGAGTGGCAATGAGCAGTTCTTC.

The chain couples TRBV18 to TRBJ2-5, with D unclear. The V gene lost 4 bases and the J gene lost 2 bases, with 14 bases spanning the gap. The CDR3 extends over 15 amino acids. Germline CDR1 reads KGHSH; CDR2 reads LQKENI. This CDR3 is CASSLNTGVQETQYF. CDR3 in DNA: TGTGCCAGCTCACTCAACACGGGTGTACAAGAGACCCAGTACTTC.

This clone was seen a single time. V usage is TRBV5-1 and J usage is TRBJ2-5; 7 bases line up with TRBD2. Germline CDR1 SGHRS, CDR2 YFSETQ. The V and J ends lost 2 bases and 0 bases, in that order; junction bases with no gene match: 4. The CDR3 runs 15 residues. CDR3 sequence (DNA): TGCGCCAGCAGCTTCTCGGGAGGACACCAAGAGACCCAGTACTTC. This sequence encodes CASSFSGGHQETQYF.

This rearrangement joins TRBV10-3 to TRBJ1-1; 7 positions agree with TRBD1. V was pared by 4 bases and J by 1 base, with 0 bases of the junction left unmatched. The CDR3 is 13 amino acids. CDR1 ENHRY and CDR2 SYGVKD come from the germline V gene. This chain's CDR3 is CAISGQGNTEAFF. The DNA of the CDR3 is TGTGCCATCAGTGGACAGGGGAACACTGAAGCTTTCTTT.

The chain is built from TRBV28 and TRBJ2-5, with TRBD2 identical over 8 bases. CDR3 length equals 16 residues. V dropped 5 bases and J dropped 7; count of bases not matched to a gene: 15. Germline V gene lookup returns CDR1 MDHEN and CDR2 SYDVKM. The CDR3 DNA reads TGTGCCAGCAGTCTACCGAGGGGAGCGGGAGTAGGGACCCAGTACTTC. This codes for CASSLPRGAGVGTQYF. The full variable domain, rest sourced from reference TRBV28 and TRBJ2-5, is DVKVTQSSRYLVKRTGEKVFLECVQDMDHENMFWYRQDPGLGLRLIYFSYDVKMKEKGDIPEGYSVSREKKERFSLILESASTNQTSMYLCASSLPRGAGVGTQYFGPGTRLLVL.

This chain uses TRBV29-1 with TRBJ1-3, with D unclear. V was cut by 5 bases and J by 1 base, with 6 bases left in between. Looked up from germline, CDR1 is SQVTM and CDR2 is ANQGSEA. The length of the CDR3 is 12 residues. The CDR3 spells CSVRMSGNTIYF. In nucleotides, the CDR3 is TGCAGCGTTAGGATGTCTGGAAACACCATATATTTT.

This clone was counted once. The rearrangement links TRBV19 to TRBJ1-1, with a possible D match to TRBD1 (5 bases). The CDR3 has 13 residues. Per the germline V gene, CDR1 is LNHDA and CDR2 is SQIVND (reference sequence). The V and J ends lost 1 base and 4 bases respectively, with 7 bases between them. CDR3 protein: CASSIVGLTEAFF. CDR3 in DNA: TGTGCCAGTAGTATAGTGGGGCTCACTGAAGCTTTCTTT.

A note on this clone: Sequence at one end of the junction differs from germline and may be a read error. The CDR3 DNA reads as TGTGCCGGCAGCCCGCGGGTGGGGGGCGAGCAGTACTTC. Protein sequence: CAGSPRVGGEQYF. The chain links TRBV14 to TRBJ2-7; D is possibly TRBD2 (6 bases). Germline V CDR1 and CDR2: SGHDN, FVKESK. The CDR3 consists of 13 residues.

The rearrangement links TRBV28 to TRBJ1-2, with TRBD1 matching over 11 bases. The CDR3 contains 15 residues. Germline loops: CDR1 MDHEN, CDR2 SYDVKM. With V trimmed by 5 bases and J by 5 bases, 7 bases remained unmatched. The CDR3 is CASSPGQGAGYGYTF. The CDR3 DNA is TGTGCCAGCAGTCCCGGACAGGGGGCAGGGTATGGCTACACCTTC.

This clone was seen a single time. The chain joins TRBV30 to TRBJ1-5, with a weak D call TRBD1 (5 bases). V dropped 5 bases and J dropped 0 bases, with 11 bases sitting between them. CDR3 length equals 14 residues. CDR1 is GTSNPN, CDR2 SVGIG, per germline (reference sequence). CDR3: CAWGGGFSNQPQHF. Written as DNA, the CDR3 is TGTGCCTGGGGGGGAGGATTTAGCAATCAGCCCCAGCATTTT.

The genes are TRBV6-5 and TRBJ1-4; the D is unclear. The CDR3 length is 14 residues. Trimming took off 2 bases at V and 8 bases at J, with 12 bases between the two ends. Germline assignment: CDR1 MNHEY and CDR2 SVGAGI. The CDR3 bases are TGTGCCAGCAGTTACGCATACACACGGGAAAAACTGTTTTTT. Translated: CASSYAYTREKLFF.

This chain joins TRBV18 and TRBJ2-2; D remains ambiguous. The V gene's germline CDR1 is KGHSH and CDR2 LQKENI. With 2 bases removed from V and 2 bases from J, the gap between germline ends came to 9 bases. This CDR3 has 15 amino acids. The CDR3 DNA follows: TGTGCCAGCTCACCAATAGAAGGAAACACCGGGGAGCTGTTTTTT. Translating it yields CASSPIEGNTGELFF. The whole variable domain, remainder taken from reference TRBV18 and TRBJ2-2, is NAGVMQNPRHLVRRRGQEARLRCSPMKGHSHVYWYRQLPEEGLKFMVYLQKENIIDESGMPKERFSAEFPKEGPSILRIQQVVRGDSAAYFCASSPIEGNTGELFFGEGSRLTVL.

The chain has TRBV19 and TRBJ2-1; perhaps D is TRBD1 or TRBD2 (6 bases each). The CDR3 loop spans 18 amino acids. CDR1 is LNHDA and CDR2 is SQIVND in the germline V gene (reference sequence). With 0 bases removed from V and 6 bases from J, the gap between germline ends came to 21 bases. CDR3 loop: CASSIDKATPGGLNEQFF. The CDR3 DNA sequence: TGTGCCAGTAGTATAGATAAAGCGACTCCCGGGGGCCTCAATGAGCAGTTCTTC.

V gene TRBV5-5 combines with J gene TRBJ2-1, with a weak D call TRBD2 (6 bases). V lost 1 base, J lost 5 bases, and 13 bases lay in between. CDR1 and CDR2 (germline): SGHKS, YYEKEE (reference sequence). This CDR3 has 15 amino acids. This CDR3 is CASSLSTSGDNEQFF. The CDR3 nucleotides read TGTGCCAGCAGCTTGTCGACTAGTGGGGACAATGAGCAGTTCTTC.

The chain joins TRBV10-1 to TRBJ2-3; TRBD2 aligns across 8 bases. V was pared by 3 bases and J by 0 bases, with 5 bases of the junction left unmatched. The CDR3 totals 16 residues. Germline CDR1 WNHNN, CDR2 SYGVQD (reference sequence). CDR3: CASSEASGWSTDTQYF. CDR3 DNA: TGCGCCAGCAGTGAAGCTAGCGGGTGGAGCACAGATACGCAGTATTTT.